This TCR beta chain was sequenced for a study of T cells in Graves' hyperthyroidism and ophthalmopathy (dated by TCRdb to between 2018 and 2020). With regard to the full study: Peripheral blood was sampled at the time of initial diagnosis, prior to any treatment. The 90 to 100 discovery patients were randomly split 7:3 into training and test sets. Prospective prediction of ophthalmopathy was tested in an independent validation cohort consisting of about 19 hyperthyroidism patients and around 17 patients who later progressed to ophthalmopathy. TCR V-J signatures able to tell the groups apart were searched for in a discovery cohort of 95 to 100 patients, of whom 43 had Graves' ophthalmopathy and roughly 59 had stable Graves' hyperthyroidism. TCR Vbeta CDR3 sequencing of roughly 140 peripheral blood samples (fewer than 45 ophthalmopathy, roughly 74 hyperthyroidism and around 17 progressor patients) is reported in the paper. Once sampling was done, hyperthyroidism patients were given methimazole at a starting dose of 30 mg daily, whereas ophthalmopathy patients were given high-dose intravenous methylprednisolone. The study also compared thyroid tissue and blood T-cell repertoires from about six Graves' hyperthyroidism patients. Beyond this particular receptor, the publication reports: A model built on a 13 V-J signature distinguished ophthalmopathy from stable hyperthyroidism, reaching about 88% sensitivity and approximately 83% specificity in cross-validation and 80%/75% in testing. No statistical method was used to set the sample size in advance, and investigators knew the group allocation. In validation, the model predicted progression to ophthalmopathy with roughly 70% sensitivity and around 72% specificity, a median of 6.5 months before onset. Most expanded thyroid clonotypes (frequency above 0.001) were also detected in blood, suggesting blood repertoires may reflect thyroid immune responses.

The CDR3 contains 15 residues, cysteine and phenylalanine counted. The kept DNA is CDR3 alone, 45 bases in frame from the first base. CDR1 and CDR2 are drawn from the germline V gene (reference sequence): LNHDA, SQIVND. The germline V end is reduced by 8 bases and the J end by 2 bases; junction bases left unmatched: 5. Hyperthyroidism patients were aged 18 to 65 years and newly diagnosed, with disease duration of less than 2 months. Any patient with an uncontrolled infection, another autoimmune disease, pregnancy or lactation was excluded. Diagnoses were based on clinical symptoms, serum thyroxine and TRAb, thyroid ultrasound and orbital computed tomography. Blood from progressor patients was drawn when they were first diagnosed with hyperthyroidism, before any ophthalmopathy symptoms appeared. Ficoll-Paque density gradient centrifugation was used to isolate PBMCs from 8 to 10 ml of fresh peripheral blood. Patients classed as progressors first received a Graves' hyperthyroidism diagnosis and then went on to develop ophthalmopathy during follow-up. Total RNA was extracted with Trizol reagent, and quality was checked on an Agilent 2100 Bioanalyzer.

TCR beta CDR3 regions were amplified from RNA transcripts. The first round of RT-PCR for the TCR CDR3 was performed with the HTBI primer set and the Qiagen OneStep RT-PCR kit. A second multiplex PCR round built the libraries, followed by size selection and purification. The libraries were sequenced on an Illumina HiSeq2000 using paired-end 100 bp reads. In the paper's pipeline: SOAPnuke was used to process the raw data, throwing out any read that contained adapters or uncalled bases, had a mean Phred below 15, or lacked an exact constant-primer or identifier match. High-quality paired reads were merged with COPE v1.2.5, and unique nucleotide sequences were defined as clonotypes. MiTCR v1.1 was used to align the clonotypes against IMGT TRBV, TRBD and TRBJ reference segments. Only V-J combinations with frequency above 0.0001, covering 99.2% of repertoires, were analysed. A TCS score was defined as the ratio of F50 (clonal expansion) to E x V (chaos), with BLOSUM62-based TCRdist applied between CDR3 peptides within each V-J. Welch's t-statistics and random forest reduced approximately 520 V-J features to roughly 13, which were used in a naive Bayes classifier (R e1071). TCRdb handled the public reads itself, with Q25 trimming in fastp and clone calling in MiXCR, and kept productive beta chains. CDR3 protein sequences are deduplicated, and each keeps its most common genes and DNA. Here the V and J calls rest on TCRdb's processing, not on the authors' analysis. Recorded for this sample are nearly 600,000 distinct CDR3 sequences; approximately 15% of them occurred a single time. The ten largest account for about 5.8% of the sample.

In regard to this clonotype: Its antigen is still unknown. Base qualities are not recorded, but no much larger clone differs from it by a single base.

The receptor's source is a woman aged 30 to 39 with Graves' hyperthyroidism that later progressed to Graves' ophthalmopathy. Recombination linked TRBV19 to TRBJ2-1, with 11 bases matching TRBD1. The sample consisted of blood. The DNA sequence is given as TGTGCCAGTCACGGGGACAGGGGGACCTACAATGAGCAGTTCTTC. Protein translation: CASHGDRGTYNEQFF.